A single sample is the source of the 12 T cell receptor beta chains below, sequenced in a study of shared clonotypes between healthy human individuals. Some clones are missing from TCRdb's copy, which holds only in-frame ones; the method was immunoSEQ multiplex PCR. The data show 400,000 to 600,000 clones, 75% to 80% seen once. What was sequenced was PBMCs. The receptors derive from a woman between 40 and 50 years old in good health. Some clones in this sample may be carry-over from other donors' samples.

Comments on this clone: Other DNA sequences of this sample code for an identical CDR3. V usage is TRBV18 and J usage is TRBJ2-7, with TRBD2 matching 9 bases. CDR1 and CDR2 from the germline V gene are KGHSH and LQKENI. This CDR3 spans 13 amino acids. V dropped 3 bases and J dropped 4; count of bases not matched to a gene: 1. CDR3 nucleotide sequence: TGTGCCAGCTCACCTAGCGGGAGATACGAGCAGTACTTC. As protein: CASSPSGRYEQYF.

CDR3 sequence: CASSLVIGSSYNEQFF. As DNA, the CDR3 is TGTGCCAGCAGCTTGGTGATAGGGAGTAGCTACAATGAGCAGTTCTTC. The V and J genes are TRBV5-6 and TRBJ2-1, with D maybe TRBD2 (5 bases). V was shortened by 0 bases and J by 3 bases, with 13 bases between the two germline ends. The CDR3 covers 16 residues. The germline gives CDR1 SGHDT, CDR2 YYEEEE. Full variable domain (remainder filled in from reference TRBV5-6 and TRBJ2-1): DAGVTQSPTHLIKTRGQQVTLRCSPKSGHDTVSWYQQALGQGPQFIFQYYEEEERQRGNFPDRFSGHQFPNYSSELNVNALLLGDSALYLCASSLVIGSSYNEQFFGPGTRLTVL.

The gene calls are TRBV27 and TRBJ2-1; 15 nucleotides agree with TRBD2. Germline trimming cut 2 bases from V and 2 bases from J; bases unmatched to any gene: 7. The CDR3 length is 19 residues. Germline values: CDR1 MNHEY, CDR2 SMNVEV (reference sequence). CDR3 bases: TGTGCCAGCAGTTTACGGTGGACTAGCGGGAGGGTAGCCTACAATGAGCAGTTCTTC. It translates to CASSLRWTSGRVAYNEQFF.

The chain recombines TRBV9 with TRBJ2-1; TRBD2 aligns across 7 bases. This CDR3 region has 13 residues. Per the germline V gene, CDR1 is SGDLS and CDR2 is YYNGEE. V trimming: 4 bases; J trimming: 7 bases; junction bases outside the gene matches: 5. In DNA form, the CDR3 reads TGTGCCAGCAGCCGGGGGGTGGAAAATGAGCAGTTCTTC. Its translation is CASSRGVENEQFF.

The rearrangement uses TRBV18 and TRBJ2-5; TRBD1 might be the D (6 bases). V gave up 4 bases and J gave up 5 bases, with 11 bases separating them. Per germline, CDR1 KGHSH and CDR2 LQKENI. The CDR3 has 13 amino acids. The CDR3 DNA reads TGTGCCAGCTCACAAAGGACAGACGAGACCCAGTACTTC. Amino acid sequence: CASSQRTDETQYF. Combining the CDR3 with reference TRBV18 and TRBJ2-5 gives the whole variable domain NAGVMQNPRHLVRRRGQEARLRCSPMKGHSHVYWYRQLPEEGLKFMVYLQKENIIDESGMPKERFSAEFPKEGPSILRIQQVVRGDSAAYFCASSQRTDETQYFGPGTRLLVL.

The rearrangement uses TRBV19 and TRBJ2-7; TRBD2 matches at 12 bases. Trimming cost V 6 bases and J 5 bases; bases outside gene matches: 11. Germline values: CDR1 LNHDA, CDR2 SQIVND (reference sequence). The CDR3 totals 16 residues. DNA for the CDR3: TGTGCCAGTAGGCCCAGTGCTAGCGGGAGGGCCCACGAGCAGTACTTC. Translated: CASRPSASGRAHEQYF.

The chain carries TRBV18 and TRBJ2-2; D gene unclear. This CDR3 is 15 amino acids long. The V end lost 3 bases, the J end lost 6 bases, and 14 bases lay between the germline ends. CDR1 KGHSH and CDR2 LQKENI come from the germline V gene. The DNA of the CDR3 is TGTGCCAGCTCACCTAGGACGAAGTCGGCCGGGGAGCTGTTTTTT. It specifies CASSPRTKSAGELFF.

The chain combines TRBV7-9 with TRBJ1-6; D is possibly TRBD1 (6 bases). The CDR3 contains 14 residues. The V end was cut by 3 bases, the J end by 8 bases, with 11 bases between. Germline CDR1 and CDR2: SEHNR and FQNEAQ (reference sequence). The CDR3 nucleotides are TGTGCCAGCAGCTTGTTACAGGGCGATTCACCCCTCCACTTT. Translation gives CASSLLQGDSPLHF.

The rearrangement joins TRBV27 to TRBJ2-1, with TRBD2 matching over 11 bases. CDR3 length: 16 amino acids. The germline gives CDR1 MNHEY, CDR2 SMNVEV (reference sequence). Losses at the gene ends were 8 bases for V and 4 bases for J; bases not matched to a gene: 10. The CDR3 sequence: CASRRGLADLYNEQFF. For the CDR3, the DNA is TGTGCCAGCCGACGGGGACTAGCGGATTTATACAATGAGCAGTTCTTC.

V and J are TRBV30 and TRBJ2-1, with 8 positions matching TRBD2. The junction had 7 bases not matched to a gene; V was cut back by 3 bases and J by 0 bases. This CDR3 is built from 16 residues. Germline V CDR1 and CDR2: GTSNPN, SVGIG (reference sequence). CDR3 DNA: TGTGCCTGGAGGAGTTGGAGCGGGAGCTCCTACAATGAGCAGTTCTTC. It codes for CAWRSWSGSSYNEQFF.

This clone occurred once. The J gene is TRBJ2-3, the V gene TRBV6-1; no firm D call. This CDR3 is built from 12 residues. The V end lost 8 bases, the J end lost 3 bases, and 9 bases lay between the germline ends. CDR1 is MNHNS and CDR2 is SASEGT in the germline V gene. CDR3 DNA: TGTGCCAGCTCCGGGCGGACAGATACGCAGTATTTT. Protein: CASSGRTDTQYF.

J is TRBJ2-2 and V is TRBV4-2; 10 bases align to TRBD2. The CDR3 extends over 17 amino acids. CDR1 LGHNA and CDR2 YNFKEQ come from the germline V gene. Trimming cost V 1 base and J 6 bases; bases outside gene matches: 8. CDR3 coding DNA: TGTGCCAGCAGCCAAGGTCTAGCGGGAGTTTTGGCCGGGGAGCTGTTTTTT. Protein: CASSQGLAGVLAGELFF.